A selection of T cell receptor beta chains follows, all from one sample in a study of identical twins. MiXCR, applied by TCRdb to the 5' RACE reads, yields one record per CDR3 protein. There are 500,000 or so distinct CDR3 sequences in the sample; 12% to 15% occur only once, and around 0.57% lies in the top ten. These data were likewise used in another study, on yellow fever vaccine responses in identical twins.

The specimen sequenced was CD4+ T cells sorted from blood. These receptors came from a woman in her late teens or twenties in good health. Both conserved end residues are part of each CDR3.

j_call: TRBJ1-2; v_call: TRBV21-1; cdr3_aa: CASTPGTGAYGYTF
j_call: TRBJ2-7; v_call: TRBV20-1; cdr3_aa: CSASGTSGGHYEQYF
j_call: TRBJ2-1; v_call: TRBV11-2; cdr3_aa: CASSLGGGFYNEQFF
j_call: TRBJ1-2; v_call: TRBV12-3/TRBV12-4; cdr3_aa: CASSLGTGGFYGYTF
j_call: TRBJ1-6; v_call: TRBV20-1; cdr3_aa: CSARGTADNSPLHF
j_call: TRBJ2-7; v_call: TRBV5-6; cdr3_aa: CASSPTASGLYEQYF
j_call: TRBJ2-5; v_call: TRBV12-3/TRBV12-4; cdr3_aa: CASSLDRGQETQYF
j_call: TRBJ2-3; v_call: TRBV7-2; cdr3_aa: CASSIQGKGFTDTQYF
j_call: TRBJ1-2; v_call: TRBV5-6; cdr3_aa: CASSPGQRDGYTF
j_call: TRBJ2-1; v_call: TRBV29-1; cdr3_aa: CSVVWGQNEQFF
j_call: TRBJ2-1; v_call: TRBV5-1; cdr3_aa: CASSLGSSGRRNEQFF
j_call: TRBJ2-1; v_call: TRBV10-3; cdr3_aa: CAISESLGSNNEQFF
j_call: TRBJ2-3; v_call: TRBV7-2; cdr3_aa: CASSWGGQPTDTQYF
j_call: TRBJ2-2; v_call: TRBV5-1; cdr3_aa: CASSTGDRLTGELFF
j_call: TRBJ2-7; v_call: TRBV29-1; cdr3_aa: CSVGDTDYEQYF
j_call: TRBJ1-2; v_call: TRBV5-1; cdr3_aa: CASSPDGVPADGYTF
j_call: TRBJ2-2; v_call: TRBV6-6; cdr3_aa: CASKNRDTGELFF
j_call: TRBJ2-1; v_call: TRBV5-1; cdr3_aa: CASSLGSSKGHEQFF
j_call: TRBJ2-7; v_call: TRBV12-3/TRBV12-4; cdr3_aa: CASSLVSGLAGDELEQYF
j_call: TRBJ2-3; v_call: TRBV29-1; cdr3_aa: CSVALARGGTDTQYF
j_call: TRBJ1-5; v_call: TRBV6-1; cdr3_aa: CASMGTWGRDQPQHF
j_call: TRBJ2-3; v_call: TRBV20-1; cdr3_aa: CSAEGGDTQYF
j_call: TRBJ2-7; v_call: TRBV7-2; cdr3_aa: CASSWTGKQYEQYF
j_call: TRBJ2-3; v_call: TRBV19; cdr3_aa: CASSIGVRGTDTQYF
j_call: TRBJ2-5; v_call: TRBV4-2; cdr3_aa: CASSPFGGSVQETQYF
j_call: TRBJ2-1; v_call: TRBV15; cdr3_aa: CATSRVRTGNRYNEQFF
j_call: TRBJ2-7; v_call: TRBV4-2; cdr3_aa: CASSQDWGTGERYEQYF
j_call: TRBJ2-5; v_call: TRBV11-2; cdr3_aa: CASSLTSSGGQAEYF
j_call: TRBJ1-2; v_call: TRBV12-3/TRBV12-4; cdr3_aa: CASSLGGGRPLYTF
j_call: TRBJ2-2; v_call: TRBV6-5; cdr3_aa: CASSSTLVAGVNGELFF
j_call: TRBJ1-1; v_call: TRBV7-2; cdr3_aa: CASSRTQGWDTEAFF
j_call: TRBJ2-3; v_call: TRBV7-2; cdr3_aa: CASSLVSGGQTDTQYF
j_call: TRBJ2-1; v_call: TRBV28; cdr3_aa: CASLRPGSYNEQFF
j_call: TRBJ1-2; v_call: TRBV4-2; cdr3_aa: CASSRGTVLNYGYTF
j_call: TRBJ2-1; v_call: TRBV5-1; cdr3_aa: CASSSPSPNEQFF
j_call: TRBJ1-6; v_call: TRBV20-1; cdr3_aa: CSARTTGDASPLHF
j_call: TRBJ2-5; v_call: TRBV29-1; cdr3_aa: CSVETGPGQETQYF
j_call: TRBJ2-7; v_call: TRBV3-1; cdr3_aa: CASRSWEGYEQYF
j_call: TRBJ2-1; v_call: TRBV6-2/TRBV6-3; cdr3_aa: CASSAPGQGVNEQFF
j_call: TRBJ2-7; v_call: TRBV28; cdr3_aa: CASTLRGASYEQYF
j_call: TRBJ2-7; v_call: TRBV28; cdr3_aa: CASSVRGVAGEQYF